What follows are 17 T cell receptor beta chains derived from one specimen sequenced in a study of T cell repertoires in cytomegalovirus infection (dated by TCRdb to between 2018 and 2021). TCRdb names Illumina HiSeq 1500 as the instrument used. TCRdb trimmed the raw reads at Q25, called clones with MiXCR and kept productive beta chains. Each CDR3 protein gets just one entry, which takes the most common genes and DNA from the rows behind it. This sample is represented by some 500,000 distinct CDR3 sequences; 33% of them were singletons. The ten largest clones take up 17% of the sample. For these receptors, no antigen is known. The treatment or condition label of this sample denotes: in vitro stimulation with specific CMV peptide epitopes to enrich CMV-specific T cells. Sample: cultured PBMCs, taken from culture after CMV antigen stimulation. The source is a human donor in good health (CMV status not recorded). Some clones in this sample may be carry-over from other donors' samples.

V is TRBV7-4 and J is TRBJ2-1, with D unresolved. Germline V CDR1 and CDR2: SGHVT, SQSDAQ. Trimming took off 1 base at V and 14 bases at J, with 6 bases between the two ends. This CDR3 has 10 amino acids. The CDR3: CASSLGPKFF. The CDR3 bases are TGTGCCAGCAGCTTAGGACCTAAGTTCTTC. The complete variable domain, with remaining parts taken from reference TRBV7-4 and TRBJ2-1, reads GAGVSQSPRYKVAKRGRDVALRCDSISGHVTLYWYRQTLGQGSEVLTYSQSDAQRDKSGRPSGRFSAERPERSVSTLKIQRTEQGDSAVYLCASSLGPKFFGPGTRLTVL.

In its sample, this clonotype was seen many times. This chain joins TRBV6-1 and TRBJ2-1; possibly TRBD2 for D (5 bases). Deletions cut 4 bases from V and 10 bases from J, with 11 bases between. Germline assignment: CDR1 MNHNS and CDR2 SASEGT. The CDR3 extends over 12 amino acids. CDR3 amino acids: CASSGAREEQFF. CDR3 in DNA: TGTGCCAGCAGTGGGGCCCGGGAAGAGCAGTTCTTC.

This clonotype was counted between two and nine times. The chain combines TRBV9 with TRBJ2-2; 8 bases align to TRBD2. The CDR3 contains 15 residues. CDR1 SGDLS and CDR2 YYNGEE come from the germline V gene. With V trimmed by 4 bases and J by 4 bases, 6 bases remained unmatched. CDR3 nucleotides: TGTGCCAGCAGCCTCCGACTAGCGCTCACCGGGGAGCTGTTTTTT. The encoded protein is CASSLRLALTGELFF.

The V gene is TRBV28, the J gene TRBJ1-2; 7 nucleotides align to TRBD1. The junction had 5 bases not matched to a gene; V was cut back by 6 bases and J by 7 bases. This CDR3 contains 12 residues. Germline loops: CDR1 MDHEN, CDR2 SYDVKM. CDR3 sequence: CASRGTDFGYTF. CDR3 DNA: TGTGCCAGCAGGGGGACAGATTTTGGCTACACCTTC.

In nucleotides, the CDR3 is TGTGCCAGCAGCACACGGGACGGTATCCGGCCCCAGCATTTT. Translated, it gives CASSTRDGIRPQHF. J is TRBJ1-5 and V is TRBV12-3 or TRBV12-4, with TRBD1 as a possible D gene (5 bases). V lost 6 bases and J 9 bases, leaving 18 bases between the germline ends. The CDR3 is 14 amino acids.

At least ten counts were recorded for this clonotype. The genes are TRBV7-2 and TRBJ1-2; no clear D. Deletions cut 2 bases from V and 7 bases from J, with 11 bases between. Germline V gene data show CDR1 as SGHTA and CDR2 as FQGNSA. This CDR3 has 13 residues. The CDR3 loop is CASSLRTAPGYTF. The CDR3 DNA reads TGTGCCAGCAGCTTACGAACTGCCCCTGGCTACACCTTC.

This clonotype was detected a few times. This chain joins TRBV4-1 and TRBJ2-7; D perhaps matches TRBD1 (6 bases). The CDR3 contains 15 residues. Germline-derived CDR1 and CDR2 are MGHRA and YSYEKL. Trimming left V 5 bases short and J 2 bases short, with 16 bases between. The CDR3 nucleotides are TGCGCCAGCAGCTTCCGGGACAACCCGACCTACGAGCAGTACGTC. This translates into CASSFRDNPTYEQYV.

This clonotype was observed a handful of times. J is TRBJ2-1 and V is TRBV12-3 or TRBV12-4; 11 bases match TRBD2. Trimming cost V 4 bases and J 4 bases; bases outside gene matches: 9. CDR3 length equals 17 residues. CDR3 DNA: TGTGCCAGCAGTTCCAGCCCGGGACTAGCGGTGTACAATGAGCAGTTCTTC. Translated: CASSSSPGLAVYNEQFF.

The table lists this clonotype with a few counts. The chain recombines TRBV28 with TRBJ1-1; D remains ambiguous. V lost 6 bases and J 4 bases, leaving 18 bases between the germline ends. This CDR3 comprises 15 residues. Germline CDR1 is MDHEN and CDR2 is SYDVKM. CDR3: CASSTVVGLGTEAFF. CDR3 sequence (DNA): TGTGCCAGCAGCACCGTCGTGGGTCTTGGCACTGAAGCTTTCTTT.

The V call is TRBV28, the J call TRBJ2-7, with D tentatively TRBD1 (6 bases). The CDR3 contains 14 residues. V lost 5 bases, J lost 2 bases, and 13 bases lay in between. Germline-derived CDR1 and CDR2 are MDHEN and SYDVKM. This CDR3 is CASSLWTETYEQYF. CDR3 in DNA: TGTGCCAGCAGTCTTTGGACAGAAACCTACGAGCAGTACTTC.

Many counts were recorded for this clonotype. The V gene is TRBV7-2, the J gene TRBJ2-7; 13 positions match TRBD2. J was trimmed by 7 bases and V by 5 bases; bases with no gene match: 14. The CDR3 covers 17 residues. Germline loops: CDR1 SGHTA, CDR2 FQGNSA. The CDR3 sequence is CASSPKTGTSGIGEQYF. The CDR3 nucleotides are TGTGCCAGCAGCCCCAAGACCGGGACTAGCGGGATCGGAGAGCAGTACTTC. Combining the CDR3 with reference TRBV7-2 and TRBJ2-7 gives the whole variable domain GAGVSQSPSNKVTEKGKDVELRCDPISGHTALYWYRQSLGQGLEFLIYFQGNSAPDKSGLPSDRFSAERTGGSVSTLTIQRTQQEDSAVYLCASSPKTGTSGIGEQYFGPGTRLTVT.

This clonotype was seen more than once but under ten times. The genes are TRBV4-1 and TRBJ2-1, with 11 bases matching TRBD2. The germline CDR1 and CDR2 sequences are MGHRA and YSYEKL. The CDR3 totals 17 residues. The ends lost 1 base at V and 6 bases at J; junction bases unmatched: 8. CDR3 region: CASSQVLTSGIGNEQFF. CDR3 in DNA: TGCGCCAGCAGCCAAGTTCTGACTAGCGGGATTGGCAATGAGCAGTTCTTC.

V and J are TRBV24-1 and TRBJ2-3; tentative D call: TRBD2 (6 bases). Trimming stripped 6 bases from V and 1 base from J, with 10 bases between. Germline V gives CDR1 KGHDR, CDR2 SFDVKD. The CDR3 runs 14 residues. CDR3 bases: TGTGCCACCAGTCGGGAGAAAGGCACAGATACGCAGTATTTT. Translation: CATSREKGTDTQYF.

As concerns this clonotype: A far bigger clonotype differs at one base, so this is likely a read error. The chain is built from TRBV7-2 and TRBJ1-5; tentative D call: TRBD1 (5 bases). Germline-derived CDR1 and CDR2 are SGHTA and FQGNSA. The length of the CDR3 is 13 residues. The CDR3: CASSLQENQPQQF. Here the CDR3 DNA reads TGTGCCAGCAGCCTACAGGAGAATCAGCCCCAGCAATTT.

This clonotype was picked up a small number of times. The chain has TRBV5-6 and TRBJ1-6, with no clear D. Trimming stripped 6 bases from V and 11 bases from J, with 21 bases between. The CDR3 runs to 15 residues. Germline loops: CDR1 SGHDT, CDR2 YYEEEE. The CDR3 loop reads CASTLFSNELPPLHF. The CDR3 bases are TGTGCCAGCACCCTCTTCTCGAACGAGTTGCCACCCCTCCACTTT.

J is TRBJ1-2 and V is TRBV4-1; TRBD1 might be the D (5 bases). The germline V gene encodes CDR1 MGHRA and CDR2 YSYEKL. CDR3 length: 16 residues. The germline V and J ends were trimmed by 0 bases and 0 bases, with 11 bases remaining between them. CDR3 DNA sequence: TGCGCCAGCAGCCAAGATTATAGGGACTCTAACTATGGCTACACCTTC. Protein product: CASSQDYRDSNYGYTF.

In its sample, this clonotype was seen a few times. The V call is TRBV6-1, the J call TRBJ2-7; TRBD2 might be the D (6 bases). Germline loops: CDR1 MNHNS, CDR2 SASEGT. V shed 7 bases and J shed 6 bases, with 16 bases lying between them. The CDR3 has 13 amino acids. Here the CDR3 reads CASTQRGGGEQYV. For the CDR3, the DNA is TGTGCCAGCACCCAACGGGGAGGAGGCGAGCAGTACGTC.